The entry below gives a single TCR beta chain sequence along with its context. Its target is not known. The sample originates from a study of cytomegalovirus exposure and HLA in healthy donors. CDR1 is SNHLY, CDR2 FYNNEI, per germline. The CDR3 length is 17 residues. V shed 5 bases and J 3 bases; nucleotides not matched to a gene: 5. The PCR employed 60 Vbeta primers together with 13 Jbeta primers. Sequenced by immunoSEQ multiplex PCR; TCRdb stores in-frame clones only, minus some. The sample carries 75,000 to 95,000 clones, around 78% recorded once. General study results and limits: In a later analysis, productive TCRs from donors in an Asian-associated ancestry cluster reportedly carried fewer N-insertions than the cohort mean. The majority of CMV-associated TCR beta chains were reported as apparently HLA-restricted in a later analysis.

This sequence originates from a male donor in good health and CMV-seropositive. The chain joins TRBV2 to TRBJ2-3, with 16 bases identical to TRBD2. Sequenced material: PBMCs. CDR3 region: CASSSGTSGGATDTQYF. Written as DNA, the CDR3 is TGTGCCAGCAGTTCCGGGACTAGCGGGGGGGCGACAGATACGCAGTATTTT.